This T cell receptor beta chain stems from a study of PD-1 blockade in classical Hodgkin lymphoma. The overall study: Nivolumab was given intravenously to patients at 3 mg/kg every 2 weeks. Study findings and constraints: Newly diagnosed patients and complete responders had comparable diversity at baseline. With respect to the repertoire differences, their causes, possibly disease activity or prior therapy, remain undefined. CD4+ but not CD8+ TCR diversity rose significantly by C4D1.

This clone came up a few times. Its antigen is undetermined. Germline lookup yields CDR1 SNHLY and CDR2 FYNNEI. The CDR3 has 14 residues. V lost 7 bases and J 8 bases, leaving 15 bases between the germline ends. Each patient's relapse followed autologous stem cell transplantation, and brentuximab vedotin exposure varied. Method: immunoSEQ multiplex PCR; TCRdb's copy keeps in-frame clones and lacks some. Seen here are 6,000 to 6,500 clones, just over 85% observed once, and the top ten hold around 43%. The sample consisted of peripheral blood mononuclear cells (PBMCs), taken before the second cycle of nivolumab. The receptor was derived from a human donor with classical Hodgkin lymphoma. The chain combines TRBV2 with TRBJ1-6; D gene ambiguous. Here the CDR3 reads CASTTDLYHSPLHF. The CDR3 coding sequence is TGTGCCAGCACGACTGACCTCTACCATTCACCCCTCCACTTT.